One and the same sample provided the 5 T cell receptor beta chains below, sequenced in a study of blood T cell repertoires in COVID-19. TCRdb's copy holds only in-frame clones and misses some; the assay was immunoSEQ multiplex PCR. The sample has hundreds of thousands of clones; 89% are singletons. Specimen: peripheral blood. Every receptor here comes from a man aged 35-49 years with acute or convalescent COVID-19.

CDR3 coding DNA: TGTGCCAGCAGCTTAATAGTCGGGCAGGGGGTAAAGACCCAGTACTTC. This codes for CASSLIVGQGVKTQYF. The chain carries TRBV7-9 and TRBJ2-5; 7 bases line up with TRBD1. The germline V gene has CDR1 SEHNR and CDR2 FQNEAQ (reference sequence). The ends lost 2 bases at V and 6 bases at J; junction bases unmatched: 12. The CDR3 loop spans 16 amino acids.

This clone was seen only a few times. This rearrangement joins TRBV15 to TRBJ2-3; D remains ambiguous. CDR1 is LNHNV and CDR2 is YYDKDF in the germline V gene (reference sequence). Trimming stripped 1 base from V and 1 base from J, with 9 bases between. This CDR3 region has 15 residues. The CDR3 loop reads CATSRASFGTDTQYF. For the CDR3, the DNA is TGTGCCACCAGCAGAGCCTCCTTCGGCACAGATACGCAGTATTTT.

The genes are TRBV5-4 and TRBJ2-3, with TRBD2 identical over 8 bases. The CDR3 loop spans 16 amino acids. V trimming: 2 bases; J trimming: 1 base; junction bases outside the gene matches: 6. Germline CDR1 reads SGHNT; CDR2 reads YYREEE (reference sequence). The CDR3 protein is CASSFGVGGGTDTQYF. The CDR3 DNA sequence: TGTGCCAGCAGCTTCGGGGTCGGGGGGGGCACAGATACGCAGTATTTT. The full variable domain, completed using reference TRBV5-4 and TRBJ2-3, is ETGVTQSPTHLIKTRGQQVTLRCSSQSGHNTVSWYQQALGQGPQFIFQYYREEENGRGNFPPRFSGLQFPNYSSELNVNALELDDSALYLCASSFGVGGGTDTQYFGPGTRLTVL.

The chain joins TRBV27 to TRBJ1-5; TRBD1 agrees at 7 bases. From germline, CDR1 is MNHEY and CDR2 SMNVEV (reference sequence). CDR3 length: 13 amino acids. The ends lost 10 bases at V and 5 bases at J; junction bases unmatched: 8. CDR3 nucleotide sequence: TGTGCCACGGGACAGTCGGGGGATCAGCCCCAGCATTTT. Protein sequence: CATGQSGDQPQHF.

This chain joins TRBV6-6 and TRBJ2-7, with D possibly TRBD1 on 5 matching bases. The CDR3 totals 12 residues. The ends were cut back, 7 bases at V and 0 bases at J, with 7 bases in the middle. From germline, CDR1 is MNHNY and CDR2 SVGAGI (reference sequence). CDR3 loop: CASTTGSYEQYF. CDR3 DNA sequence: TGTGCCAGCACTACAGGCTCCTACGAGCAGTACTTC.